The 4 T cell receptor beta chains reported below all come from one sample, sequenced in a study of shared clonotypes between healthy human individuals. Here immunoSEQ multiplex PCR was the method, and the copy in TCRdb shows in-frame clones only, minus some. The profile shows 2 million to 2.5 million clones, approximately 90% of them singletons. Sequencing input: naive CD4+ T cells from PBMCs. The subset is: CD45RA+ positively selected. The source is a man aged 18 to 29 in good health. Some clones in this sample may be carry-over from other donors' samples.

The chain carries TRBV2 and TRBJ1-1, with TRBD1 as a possible D gene (5 bases). This CDR3 is 15 amino acids long. Per the germline V gene, CDR1 is SNHLY and CDR2 is FYNNEI. Trimming shortened V by 3 bases and J by 2 bases, and 13 bases separated the two germline ends. This CDR3 reads CASSETRQINTEAFF. The CDR3 nucleotides read TGTGCCAGCAGTGAGACCCGACAGATCAACACTGAAGCTTTCTTT.

V usage is TRBV5-1 and J usage is TRBJ1-2; 10 nucleotides line up with TRBD1. J lost 7 bases, V lost 2 bases, and 14 bases had no gene match. The CDR3 extends over 17 amino acids. CDR1 and CDR2 (germline): SGHRS, YFSETQ. The CDR3 is CASSLKTGGTNYGGYTF. The CDR3 nucleotides are TGCGCCAGCAGCTTAAAGACAGGGGGCACTAACTATGGTGGCTACACCTTC.

This rearrangement joins TRBV28 to TRBJ1-1, with a tentative D call TRBD1 (5 bases). The V end was cut by 6 bases, the J end by 4 bases, with 15 bases between. The CDR3 runs to 14 residues. Germline CDR1 and CDR2: MDHEN and SYDVKM. CDR3 bases: TGTGCCAGCAGGGGGGGGAATCGGGGCACTGAAGCTTTCTTT. Translating it yields CASRGGNRGTEAFF.

V is TRBV5-1 and J is TRBJ2-7; 10 bases are a match to TRBD1. Germline V gives CDR1 SGHRS, CDR2 YFSETQ. Trimming at V came to 5 bases and at J to 4 bases, leaving 6 bases not matched to a gene. This CDR3 is built from 14 residues. The CDR3 DNA sequence: TGCGCCAGCAGGTTAGGGACAGGGGTTTACGAGCAGTACTTC. The encoded protein is CASRLGTGVYEQYF.